Listed below are T cell receptor beta chains from one sample, sequenced in a study of multiple sclerosis patients with progressive multifocal leukoencephalopathy. TCRdb's copy holds only in-frame clones and misses some; the assay was immunoSEQ multiplex PCR. This sample yields about 28,000 clones, of which 88% are seen a single time; over 0.95% belongs to the top ten. The source material was PBMCs. Receptor source: a human donor with multiple sclerosis. Both conserved end residues are part of each CDR3. The order of the fields is CDR3 DNA, CDR3 protein, D gene, V gene, clone size, J gene. D genes are given only for firm matches. The listing skips clone size in some rows; elsewhere it reads once, few, many or a size class.

TGTGCCAGCAGCTCCGGACAAGAGCAGTTCTTC CASSSGQEQFF NA TRBV7-8 NA TRBJ2-1
TGTGCCAGCAGCCCAGGGACAGGGGGCGCAGCAACTAACTATGGCTACACCTTC CASSPGTGGAATNYGYTF TRBD1 TRBV11-2 NA TRBJ1-2
TGTGCCTGGAGTGCTGTTAACACTGAAGCTTTCTTT CAWSAVNTEAFF NA TRBV30 NA TRBJ1-1
TGTGCCAGCAGACCGACAGCGCATAGCAATCAGCCCCAGCATTTT CASRPTAHSNQPQHF NA TRBV2 NA TRBJ1-5
TGTGCCAGTAGTATCTCCGGGACAGGGTGGAATGAGCAGTTCTTC CASSISGTGWNEQFF TRBD1 TRBV19 once TRBJ2-1
TGCACCGTCGGGACAGCCTATGGCTACACCTTC CTVGTAYGYTF TRBD1 TRBV29-1 NA TRBJ1-2
TGTGCCAGTAGTTCCAACCGGGACACTGAAGCTTTCTTT CASSSNRDTEAFF NA TRBV19 NA TRBJ1-1
TGTGCCAGCATGAGACTAGCGGGGGGGCCGGATACGCAGTATTTT CASMRLAGGPDTQYF TRBD2 TRBV2 NA TRBJ2-3
TGTGCCAGCACTTTCAACACCGGGGAGCTGTTTTTT CASTFNTGELFF NA TRBV6-5 few TRBJ2-2
TGTGCCAGCAGCTGGGAAGGGACAGGGCCTTTGAGAAACTATGGCTACACCTTC CASSWEGTGPLRNYGYTF TRBD1 TRBV7-9 NA TRBJ1-2
TGTGCCAGCAGTCTTAATCGTAAGCAATCTCACTATGGCTACACCTTC CASSLNRKQSHYGYTF NA TRBV27 NA TRBJ1-2
TGTGCCAGCAGCGTAGAAGCGGCCCAACAAGAGACCCAGTACTTC CASSVEAAQQETQYF NA TRBV9 NA TRBJ2-5
TGTGCCAGCAGTCCGGACTCTAACTATGGCTACACCTTC CASSPDSNYGYTF NA TRBV2 NA TRBJ1-2
TGTGCCAGCAGTTTATGGGACAGGGGATTCTACGAGCAGTACTTC CASSLWDRGFYEQYF TRBD1 TRBV27 NA TRBJ2-7
TGTGCTAGCAGCTTAGCCGGGACCCGATGGGAGACCCAGTACTTC CASSLAGTRWETQYF NA TRBV7-7 NA TRBJ2-5
TGTGCCAGCTCGGCCCTGACTGGGAGCACAGATACGCAGTATTTT CASSALTGSTDTQYF NA TRBV18 NA TRBJ2-3
TGTGCCAGCAGTCTGGGACAGCAGTTTTCCTCTGGAAACACCATATATTTT CASSLGQQFSSGNTIYF TRBD1 TRBV28 NA TRBJ1-3
TGCGCCAGCAGTGACGACAGGGGGCAGAAGGACTATGGCTACACCTTC CASSDDRGQKDYGYTF TRBD1 TRBV10-2 NA TRBJ1-2
TGTGCCAGCAGAGGACAGCGGTTTGGGCCCCAGCATTTT CASRGQRFGPQHF NA TRBV7-9 NA TRBJ1-5
TGTGCCAGCAGCCCCCGACAGGGTGGTCATTACGAGCAGTACTTC CASSPRQGGHYEQYF TRBD1 TRBV9 NA TRBJ2-7
TGTGCCAGCAGCCAACGACGCGGGGTCTACAATGAGCAGTTCTTC CASSQRRGVYNEQFF NA TRBV7-2 NA TRBJ2-1
TGTGCCAGCGGACAGACAGCCTACTCCTACGAGCAGTACTTC CASGQTAYSYEQYF NA TRBV27 NA TRBJ2-7
TGCAGTTCGGACTTCTCCTACGAGCAGTACTTC CSSDFSYEQYF NA TRBV20-1 once TRBJ2-7
TGTGCCAGCAGTCTAGGGGGAGACTATGGCTACACCTTC CASSLGGDYGYTF NA TRBV6-1 NA TRBJ1-2
TGTGCCAGCAGTTTATGGGCCAGCAGTGTAGGTAGCAATCAGCCCCAGCATTTT CASSLWASSVGSNQPQHF NA TRBV28 NA TRBJ1-5
TGTGCCAGCAGCAAAGGACAGGGGGACTCCTACGAGCAGTACTTC CASSKGQGDSYEQYF TRBD1 TRBV5-5 NA TRBJ2-7
TGCGCCAGCAGCCAAGATCGGAGACAAGCCAAAAACATTCAGTACTTC CASSQDRRQAKNIQYF NA TRBV4-3 NA TRBJ2-4
TGTGCCAGCAGCTTAGAACCAGGGCCTGGAAACACCATATATTTT CASSLEPGPGNTIYF NA TRBV7-6 NA TRBJ1-3
TGTGCCAGCAGCTTGAGGGAGGGGTGGACTGAAGCTTTCTTT CASSLREGWTEAFF NA TRBV5-5 NA TRBJ1-1
TGTGCCAGCTCACCACTTGGGACAGAAGAGACCCAGTACTTC CASSPLGTEETQYF TRBD1 TRBV18 NA TRBJ2-5
TGTGCCAGCAGTACGGGACAGGGGGCCTCCGAGCAGTACTTC CASSTGQGASEQYF TRBD1 TRBV2 NA TRBJ2-7
TGCAGCGGATCACAGGGGGTTGAAGCTTTCTTT CSGSQGVEAFF TRBD1 TRBV29-1 NA TRBJ1-1
TGCGCCAGCAGCTTAGAGGGCCGGGGGCAGCCCCAGCATTTT CASSLEGRGQPQHF NA TRBV5-1 NA TRBJ1-5
TGTGCCTGGACTCTAGCGGGGGCTTTCACAGATACGCAGTATTTT CAWTLAGAFTDTQYF TRBD2 TRBV30 NA TRBJ2-3
TGTGCCTGGAACGCCGGGACAGCGAACACCGGGGAGCTGTTTTTT CAWNAGTANTGELFF TRBD1 TRBV30 NA TRBJ2-2